This T cell receptor beta chain was sequenced for a study of cytomegalovirus exposure and HLA in healthy donors. Study observations and caveats: Association of a missense DCLRE1C variant with TCR beta V- and J-gene trimming was reported in a later analysis.

Concerning this clone itself: Its target is unknown.

The PCR employed 60 Vbeta primers together with 13 Jbeta primers. Here immunoSEQ multiplex PCR was the method, and the copy in TCRdb shows in-frame clones only, minus some. This sample has around 280,000 clones, with 70% to 90% found just once. Sequencing was done on a sample of PBMCs. The TCR comes from a woman between 18 and 29 years old in good health and CMV-seronegative.

CDR3 DNA: TGTGCCTGGAGCCACAGGGGTCCCACTAGCGAGCAGTACTTC. Its protein is CAWSHRGPTSEQYF. J is TRBJ2-7 and V is TRBV30; 7 bases are shared with TRBD1. J lost 6 bases, V lost 3 bases, and 11 bases had no gene match. The CDR3 contains 14 residues. CDR1 and CDR2 from the germline V gene are GTSNPN and SVGIG (reference sequence).